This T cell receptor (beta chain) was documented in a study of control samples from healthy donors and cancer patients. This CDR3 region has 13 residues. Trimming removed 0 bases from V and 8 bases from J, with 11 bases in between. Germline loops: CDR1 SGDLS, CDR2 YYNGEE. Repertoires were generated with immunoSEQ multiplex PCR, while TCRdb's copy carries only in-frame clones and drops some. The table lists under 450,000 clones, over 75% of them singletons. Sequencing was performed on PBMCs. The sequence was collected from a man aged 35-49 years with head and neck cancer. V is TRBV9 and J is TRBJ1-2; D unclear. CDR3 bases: TGTGCCAGCAGCGTAGAGGAGTTTGTAGGCTACACCTTC. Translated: CASSVEEFVGYTF.